This T cell receptor beta chain originates from a study of neurological immune-mediated disorders. This clonotype came up many times. The target antigen is unknown. 2 million unsorted PBMCs were stored in RNAlater at -80 °C before RNA extraction. Deletions cut 2 bases from V and 8 bases from J, with 16 bases between. CDR3 size: 15 residues. Germline CDR1 MNHNY, CDR2 SVGAGI (reference sequence). By 5'RACE with 10-nucleotide random UMIs, the cDNA was made. A single run covered 15-18 subjects with over 200 million TCR-beta sequences. TCRdb called the 5' RACE reads again in MiXCR, with one record for every CDR3 protein. The sample has 20,000 to 30,000 distinct CDR3 sequences, roughly 12% seen once. Whole-study findings and limits: It was HTLV-1-associated myelopathy that showed the most TCR clonal expansion, while multiple sclerosis showed the least, falling below healthy controls.

This rearrangement joins TRBV6-6 to TRBJ1-3; perhaps TRBD1 as D (6 bases). The sequencing input was PBMCs. The receptor comes from a woman in her thirties or forties with HTLV-1-associated myelopathy (HAM/TSP). In nucleotides, the CDR3 is TGTGCCAGCAGTTACCGTCCTGGGGGCGAGGACACCATATATTTT. It specifies CASSYRPGGEDTIYF.